This T cell receptor beta chain was captured in a study of blood T cell repertoires in COVID-19. About the study: The United States, Italy and Spain were the sources of the acute and convalescent COVID-19 samples.

The repertoire was sequenced with immunoSEQ multiplex PCR; TCRdb's copy has only in-frame clones and lacks some. The profile shows about 200,000 clones, around nine tenths of them singletons. The CDR3 contains 17 residues. Germline V gene lookup returns CDR1 SGHRS and CDR2 YFSETQ. V shed 0 bases and J 4 bases; nucleotides not matched to a gene: 9. The table lists this clone with a count of one. Seattle-derived patients entered the study during active infection and were followed longitudinally. The chain uses TRBV5-1 and TRBJ2-7; 11 bases align to TRBD2. The receptor's source is a man in his fifties or sixties with COVID-19, enrolled during active disease. Input material: peripheral blood. The CDR3 DNA sequence: TGCGCCAGCAGCTTGGAAGGTAGCGGGAGGGCCGGTTACGAGCAGTACTTC. Protein product: CASSLEGSGRAGYEQYF.